This entry lists 29 T cell receptor beta chains sequenced from one sample in a study of T cells of healthy individuals. TCRdb redid the calling of the 5' RACE reads with MiXCR, one entry per CDR3 protein. The sample has around 98,000 distinct CDR3 sequences, 17% seen once; the top ten hold 6.2%. These receptor sequences come from a human donor in good health.

In this sample, this clonotype turned up many times. The chain links TRBV14 to TRBJ2-4; 9 bases agree with TRBD1. The CDR3 spans 15 residues. CDR1 is SGHDN and CDR2 is FVKESK in the germline V gene. Trimming cost V 5 bases and J 3 bases; bases outside gene matches: 5. CDR3 DNA: TGTGCCAGCAGCTCCAAGACAGGGGGCAAAAACATTCAGTACTTC. The encoded protein is CASSSKTGGKNIQYF.

V gene TRBV5-1 combines with J gene TRBJ2-3; D not resolved. Germline CDR1 reads SGHRS; CDR2 reads YFSETQ. The CDR3 contains 14 residues. V lost 4 bases, J lost 7 bases, and 16 bases lay in between. The CDR3 nucleotides read TGCGCCAGCAGCCCCGATACTCTAGAAAATACGCAGTATTTT. It yields the protein CASSPDTLENTQYF.

This clonotype was seen ten or more times. The V gene is TRBV29-1, the J gene TRBJ2-3; 8 nucleotides match TRBD2. J gave up 1 base and V 6 bases, and 3 bases lay outside the gene matches. Looked up from germline, CDR1 is SQVTM and CDR2 is ANQGSEA. This CDR3 spans 13 amino acids. This chain's CDR3 is CSVRAGGTDTQYF. For the CDR3, the DNA is TGCAGCGTGAGAGCGGGGGGCACAGATACGCAGTATTTT.

This clonotype was recorded at least ten times. J is TRBJ1-4 and V is TRBV4-3; 11 positions agree with TRBD1. The CDR3 spans 16 residues. The germline V gene encodes CDR1 LGHNA and CDR2 YSLEER. Trimming took 4 bases from V and 5 from J; bases not matched to a gene: 6. The CDR3 DNA reads as TGCGCCAGCAGCCCTTACGGGACAGGGGGGAATGAAAAACTGTTTTTT. Translating gives CASSPYGTGGNEKLFF.

This clonotype turned up a few times. DNA of the CDR3: TGCAGCGTTGAAGGGGGGAACGAGCAGTACTTC. Residues: CSVEGGNEQYF. The genes are TRBV29-1 and TRBJ2-7; D tentatively reads TRBD1 or TRBD2 (5 bases each). The germline V and J ends were trimmed by 1 base and 5 bases, with 6 bases remaining between them. The germline gives CDR1 SQVTM, CDR2 ANQGSEA. The CDR3 runs to 11 residues.

The chain recombines TRBV7-9 with TRBJ2-5; TRBD2 might be the D (7 bases). Germline CDR1 is SEHNR and CDR2 is FQNEAQ (reference sequence). The V gene lost 5 bases and the J gene lost 4 bases, with 8 bases spanning the gap. The CDR3 covers 12 residues. The CDR3, as DNA: TGTGCCAGCAGCAGGGGGGGAGAGACCCAGTACTTC. This codes for CASSRGGETQYF.

The rearrangement uses TRBV2 and TRBJ2-1, with 7 bases lining up with TRBD2. The V and J ends lost 2 bases and 1 base, in that order; junction bases with no gene match: 2. The germline V gene has CDR1 SNHLY and CDR2 FYNNEI. The CDR3 extends over 15 amino acids. CDR3 sequence: CASSESGMSYNEQFF. The CDR3 region has the DNA TGTGCCAGCAGTGAAAGCGGGATGTCCTACAATGAGCAGTTCTTC.

This clonotype was detected ten times or more. The chain carries TRBV20-1 and TRBJ1-4, with D possibly TRBD1 on 5 matching bases. The germline V gene encodes CDR1 DFQATT and CDR2 SNEGSKA (reference sequence). The ends were cut back, 5 bases at V and 4 bases at J, with 17 bases in the middle. The CDR3 is made up of 15 amino acids. CDR3 region: CSAGNLDSLNEKLFF. DNA of the CDR3: TGCAGTGCTGGGAATCTAGACAGCCTTAATGAAAAACTGTTTTTT.

V and J are TRBV20-1 and TRBJ1-1; D unclear. The V gene's germline CDR1 is DFQATT and CDR2 SNEGSKA (reference sequence). V was shortened by 5 bases and J by 0 bases, with 7 bases between the two germline ends. This CDR3 is 12 amino acids long. CDR3 nucleotides: TGCAGTGCTCCATATATGAACACTGAAGCTTTCTTT. This sequence encodes CSAPYMNTEAFF.

The chain joins TRBV4-3 to TRBJ1-5, with 7 bases matching TRBD1. The CDR3 consists of 17 residues. Trimming at V came to 10 bases and at J to 2 bases, leaving 17 bases not matched to a gene. The germline V gene has CDR1 LGHNA and CDR2 YSLEER. The CDR3 nucleotides are TGCGCCACCCTAACAGGGGCGAGGTATGGGGGCAATCAGCCCCAGCATTTT. Its protein is CATLTGARYGGNQPQHF.

Only a few counts were recorded for this clonotype. The genes are TRBV3-1 and TRBJ2-5, with 15 bases lining up with TRBD2. The CDR3 has 17 amino acids. After removal of 1 base from V and 5 bases from J, the junction contained 5 bases not matched to a gene. Germline CDR1 is LGHDT and CDR2 is YNNKEL (reference sequence). CDR3 in amino acids: CASSQGGLAGGLETQYF. The CDR3 DNA sequence: TGTGCCAGCAGCCAAGGCGGACTAGCGGGGGGGCTTGAGACCCAGTACTTC.

At least ten counts were recorded for this clonotype. This sequence joins TRBV27 and TRBJ2-4; D is ambiguous. Trimming took off 3 bases at V and 6 bases at J, with 12 bases between the two ends. The CDR3 is 14 residues long. Germline assignment: CDR1 MNHEY and CDR2 SMNVEV (reference sequence). In DNA form, the CDR3 reads TGTGCCAGCAGTTTGCGGCACGATCTAAACATTCAGTACTTC. It translates to CASSLRHDLNIQYF.

The chain employs TRBV5-1 and TRBJ1-2; 9 bases line up with TRBD1. V dropped 7 bases and J dropped 8; count of bases not matched to a gene: 12. The CDR3 is 14 residues long. CDR1 is SGHRS and CDR2 is YFSETQ in the germline V gene. CDR3 nucleotides: TGCGCCAGCTCCCCCTTACAGGGGGCGGAGGGCTACACCTTC. Protein product: CASSPLQGAEGYTF.

A few counts support this clonotype. This chain joins TRBV6-4 and TRBJ2-1, with a tentative D call TRBD1 (6 bases). V lost 5 bases, J lost 7 bases, and 12 bases lay in between. This CDR3 region has 13 residues. Germline CDR1 MRHNA, CDR2 SNTAGT. CDR3 sequence: CASSPGALNEQFF. CDR3 nucleotides: TGTGCCAGCAGTCCAGGGGCATTAAATGAGCAGTTCTTC.

The table lists this clonotype with a few counts. The chain joins TRBV5-6 to TRBJ2-1; D may be TRBD2 (6 bases). This CDR3 has 17 amino acids. Germline-derived CDR1 and CDR2 are SGHDT and YYEEEE. Deletions cut 0 bases from V and 3 bases from J, with 16 bases between. CDR3 in DNA: TGTGCCAGCAGCTTGGCCAGGCGGGAAGATTACTACAATGAGCAGTTCTTC. Its protein is CASSLARREDYYNEQFF.

This clonotype was picked up a small number of times. This sequence joins TRBV3-1 and TRBJ2-1; a weak D match, TRBD1 (6 bases). The CDR3 is 13 amino acids. V lost 1 base to trimming and J lost 9 bases, with 10 bases between them. The germline CDR1 and CDR2 sequences are LGHDT and YNNKEL (reference sequence). CDR3 DNA: TGTGCCAGCAGCCAAGCCAACAGGGTTGAGCAGTTCTTC. This codes for CASSQANRVEQFF.

This clonotype was recorded at least ten times. The gene calls are TRBV28 and TRBJ2-3; 8 bases agree with TRBD2. The CDR3 runs to 14 residues. The ends lost 8 bases at V and 11 bases at J; junction bases unmatched: 15. CDR1 and CDR2 from the germline V gene are MDHEN and SYDVKM. CDR3 DNA: TGTGCCAGCCAGACTAGCGAGGTATTGGAGGGGCAGTATTTT. Translating it yields CASQTSEVLEGQYF.

This sequence joins TRBV6-6 and TRBJ2-1, with TRBD1 identical over 7 bases. Germline V CDR1 and CDR2: MNHNY, SVGAGI (reference sequence). The trim removed 0 bases at V and 7 bases at J, leaving 6 bases unmatched. This CDR3 is 15 amino acids long. The CDR3 protein is CASSYSWTGGNEQFF. CDR3 nucleotides: TGTGCCAGCAGTTACTCTTGGACAGGCGGTAATGAGCAGTTCTTC.

This clonotype was observed a few times. The chain carries TRBV2 and TRBJ2-7; D gene unclear. From germline, CDR1 is SNHLY and CDR2 FYNNEI. V lost 6 bases and J 1 base, leaving 13 bases between the germline ends. CDR3 length: 14 residues. In DNA, the CDR3 is TGTGCCAGCAGCCCGGAGCCAGCGTCCTACGAGCAGTACTTC. This translates into CASSPEPASYEQYF. The variable domain in full, with the rest retrieved from reference TRBV2 and TRBJ2-7, is EPEVTQTPSHQVTQMGQEVILRCVPISNHLYFYWYRQILGQKVEFLVSFYNNEISEKSEIFDDQFSVERPDGSNFTLKIRSTKLEDSAMYFCASSPEPASYEQYFGPGTRLTVT.

The chain combines TRBV3-1 with TRBJ1-4; D is unclear. Germline values: CDR1 LGHDT, CDR2 YNNKEL (reference sequence). Trimming removed 0 bases at V and 10 bases at J, with 12 bases between. The CDR3 contains 14 residues. Here the CDR3 DNA reads TGTGCCAGCAGCCAAGATACCGGACTCAGAAAACTGTTTTTT. Protein: CASSQDTGLRKLFF. Full variable domain (remainder filled in from reference TRBV3-1 and TRBJ1-4): DTAVSQTPKYLVTQMGNDKSIKCEQNLGHDTMYWYKQDSKKFLKIMFSYNNKELIINETVPNRFSPKSPDKAHLNLHINSLELGDSAVYFCASSQDTGLRKLFFGSGTQLSVL.

The V call is TRBV4-3, the J call TRBJ1-1; D perhaps matches TRBD1 (6 bases). Germline V gene lookup returns CDR1 LGHNA and CDR2 YSLEER. V lost 0 bases to trimming and J lost 5 bases, with 10 bases between them. CDR3 size: 14 residues. As DNA, the CDR3 is TGCGCCAGCAGCCAAGATACAGGGAGGACTGAAGCTTTCTTT. Amino acids: CASSQDTGRTEAFF.

This clonotype was observed a few times. The chain is built from TRBV20-1 and TRBJ1-1; D is ambiguous. Between the trimmed V and J ends, which lost 0 bases and 5 bases, there was a span of 13 bases. This CDR3 region has 14 residues. Germline V gene lookup returns CDR1 DFQATT and CDR2 SNEGSKA (reference sequence). In DNA form, the CDR3 reads TGCAGTGCTAGAGATCGAGGGTTGGGGACTGAAGCTTTCTTT. Translated: CSARDRGLGTEAFF.

This clonotype occurred a few times. The chain joins TRBV7-9 to TRBJ2-1, with D hard to call. With 5 bases removed from V and 7 bases from J, the gap between germline ends came to 9 bases. The V gene's germline CDR1 is SEHNR and CDR2 FQNEAQ (reference sequence). CDR3 length equals 12 residues. The CDR3 here is CASSQGENEQFF. CDR3 nucleotides: TGTGCCAGCAGCCAAGGCGAGAATGAGCAGTTCTTC.

V is TRBV29-1 and J is TRBJ2-4; tentatively, D is TRBD2 (5 bases). Germline CDR1 is SQVTM and CDR2 is ANQGSEA. V dropped 6 bases and J dropped 6 bases, with 15 bases sitting between them. This CDR3 spans 13 amino acids. The CDR3: CSVAKDAGNIQYF. DNA for the CDR3: TGCAGCGTCGCAAAAGACGCGGGAAACATTCAGTACTTC.

This clonotype came up a few times. The J gene is TRBJ2-5, the V gene TRBV11-2; D gene unclear. Germline CDR1 SGHAT, CDR2 FQNNGV. The V end was cut by 2 bases, the J end by 0 bases, with 13 bases between. CDR3 length: 16 residues. CDR3 sequence: CASSLPGPQYQETQYF. DNA of the CDR3: TGTGCCAGCAGCTTACCCGGTCCGCAGTACCAAGAGACCCAGTACTTC.

Ten or more counts support this clonotype. This chain connects TRBV5-1 to TRBJ2-4; possibly TRBD1 or TRBD2 for D (5 bases each). Germline assignment: CDR1 SGHRS and CDR2 YFSETQ. The CDR3 is made up of 15 amino acids. V was cut by 3 bases and J by 8 bases, with 18 bases left in between. The CDR3 DNA reads as TGCGCCAGCAGCTACAGAGGGACGGCCGAGGACATTCAGTACTTC. This sequence encodes CASSYRGTAEDIQYF. Full variable domain (rest looked up from reference TRBV5-1 and TRBJ2-4): KAGVTQTPRYLIKTRGQQVTLSCSPISGHRSVSWYQQTPGQGLQFLFEYFSETQRNKGNFPGRFSGRQFSNSRSEMNVSTLELGDSALYLCASSYRGTAEDIQYFGAGTRLSVL.

The V call is TRBV6-2 or TRBV6-3, the J call TRBJ2-3; 9 nucleotides agree with TRBD1. The CDR3 totals 13 residues. J gave up 6 bases and V 6 bases, and 4 bases lay outside the gene matches. In germline, CDR1 is MNHEY, CDR2 SVGEGT. CDR3 sequence: CASRTGTGDTQYF. CDR3 DNA: TGTGCCAGCAGAACCGGGACAGGGGATACGCAGTATTTT.

This clonotype has a handful of counts. This rearrangement joins TRBV7-3 to TRBJ2-3, with 11 nucleotides matching TRBD2. V dropped 3 bases and J dropped 6; count of bases not matched to a gene: 2. The CDR3 sequence is 14 residues long. The germline V gene has CDR1 SGHTA and CDR2 FQGTGA. The CDR3 DNA is TGTGCCAGCAGCTTGACTAGCGGGACTGATACGCAGTATTTT. Translation gives CASSLTSGTDTQYF.

The chain joins TRBV7-2 to TRBJ1-1; D uncertain. This CDR3 is built from 13 residues. The ends were cut back, 7 bases at V and 11 bases at J, with 20 bases in the middle. The germline V gene has CDR1 SGHTA and CDR2 FQGNSA. The CDR3 reads CASNWSNSPEAFF. In DNA, the CDR3 is TGTGCCAGCAATTGGTCCAACTCCCCCGAGGCTTTCTTT.